Listed below are T cell receptor beta chains from one sample, sequenced in a study of T cell changes during pregnancy in multiple sclerosis. Generated by immunoSEQ multiplex PCR, the TCRdb table keeps only in-frame clones and is missing some. The sample lists around 78,000 clones; 93% were seen once. Specimen: peripheral blood, collected in the second trimester of pregnancy. These receptors were taken from a female donor with multiple sclerosis, enrolled in a pregnancy study. Each CDR3 is given with its conserved first and last residue. D genes are given only for firm matches. Size is stated for part of the rows, as once, few or many counts, or as a class when the clone is expanded.

D gene | clone size | J gene | V gene | CDR3 DNA | CDR3 protein
. | . | TRBJ2-5 | TRBV5-6 | TGTGCCAGCAGCTGGGAGGCAGGGCAGAGAGAGACCCAGTACTTC | CASSWEAGQRETQYF
TRBD1 | . | TRBJ1-1 | TRBV10-3 | TGTGCCATCAGTGACAGGGACAGGGGTACTGAAGCTTTCTTT | CAISDRDRGTEAFF
. | . | TRBJ2-7 | TRBV5-1 | TGCGCCAGCAGCTTGGTTGTGGGGCAGACCTACGAGCAGTACTTC | CASSLVVGQTYEQYF
TRBD1 | . | TRBJ2-1 | TRBV11-3 | TGTGCCAGCAGCTTCGCGGGACAGGGTCTTAATGAGCAGTTCTTC | CASSFAGQGLNEQFF
TRBD1 | . | TRBJ1-2 | TRBV5-6 | TGTGCCAGCAGCTTGGGGACAGGGGGCCTAGGGGGCTACACCTTC | CASSLGTGGLGGYTF
. | . | TRBJ2-1 | TRBV5-1 | TGCGCCAGCTGGCTGGACCTCGGTCTATCGGGGAATGAGCAGTTCTTC | CASWLDLGLSGNEQFF
. | . | TRBJ2-1 | TRBV5-1 | TGCGCCAGCAGCTTGGACGGCCAGGGGGGCGAGCAGTTCTTC | CASSLDGQGGEQFF
TRBD2 | once | TRBJ2-5 | TRBV9 | TGTGCCAGCAGCGTAGCGGGGGGGGTCCAAGAGACTCAGTACTTC | CASSVAGGVQETQYF
TRBD1 | . | TRBJ1-2 | TRBV5-1 | TGCGCCAGCACGGGGCTTGACAGGGACTATGGCTACACCTTC | CASTGLDRDYGYTF
. | . | TRBJ1-3 | TRBV9 | TGTGCCAGCAGCGGACAGGCTGCTGGAAACACCATATATTTT | CASSGQAAGNTIYF
TRBD2 | . | TRBJ2-1 | TRBV7-8 | TGTGCCAGCAGCCGGACTAGCGGGGGCCACAATGAGCAGTTCTTC | CASSRTSGGHNEQFF
TRBD1 | . | TRBJ2-2 | TRBV25-1 | TGTGCCAGCAGTAGTAGGACAGGGGGCTTTGGCACCGGGGAGCTGTTTTTT | CASSSRTGGFGTGELFF
TRBD2 | once | TRBJ2-1 | TRBV6-4 | TGTGCCAGCAGTGAGGGGGGACTAGCGGGAGGGAATGAGCAGTTCTTC | CASSEGGLAGGNEQFF
TRBD1 | . | TRBJ2-3 | TRBV6-1 | TGTGCCAGCAGACAGGGGGCTACGTCTGGTACGCAGTATTTT | CASRQGATSGTQYF
. | . | TRBJ1-1 | TRBV11-2 | TGTGCCAGCAGCTTAGCAAATCGAGACACTGAAGCTTTCTTT | CASSLANRDTEAFF
. | . | TRBJ1-4 | TRBV18 | TGTGCCAGCTCACCACCCCCCGGGGTTTCGAATGAAAAACTGTTTTTT | CASSPPPGVSNEKLFF
. | . | TRBJ2-7 | TRBV7-3 | TGTGCCAGCAGCTTAAGTGGGCCAAACTACGAGCAGTACTTC | CASSLSGPNYEQYF